This T cell receptor beta chain is from a study of T cell responses to AZD1222 COVID-19 vaccine. Findings of the study overall: Epitopes outside B.1.351 and B.1.1.7 mutated regions reportedly drew nearly half of spike TCRs. Mapped onto spike, vaccine-associated CD4 TCRs spanned it and were dominant at 160-218 and 743-854. White British ancestry dominated among donors, who included more females, and clonal diversity was possibly underestimated.

This clone showed up just a few times. The target antigen is unknown. The V end lost 4 bases, the J end lost 7 bases, and 18 bases lay between the germline ends. The germline V gene encodes CDR1 SGHRS and CDR2 YFSETQ. CDR3 length: 14 residues. Second-dose intervals of approximately 4 or approximately 12 weeks were pooled. TCRdb keeps only in-frame clones here, not all; method: immunoSEQ multiplex PCR. Of under 200,000 clones in the sample, approximately 88% were seen once. The receptor was derived from an adult who received the AZD1222 COVID-19 vaccine. The sample consisted of peripheral blood, taken 28 days after the second AZD1222 dose. This chain connects TRBV5-1 to TRBJ2-7; D is perhaps TRBD2 (6 bases). In DNA, the CDR3 is TGCGCCAGCAGCCAGAACACGGGGGTGCGGGAGCAGTACTTC. This encodes CASSQNTGVREQYF.